The source of this T cell receptor beta chain is a study of identical twins. The study's findings and limits: Abundant beta clonotypes from cord blood had fewer insertions, unlike memory repertoires, which showed none.

TCRdb ran MiXCR on the 5' RACE reads and lists one entry per CDR3 protein. The repertoire holds about 260,000 distinct CDR3 sequences, with roughly 7% as singletons. This CDR3 contains 16 residues. Germline V lookup: CDR1 DFQATT, CDR2 SNEGSKA (reference sequence). Note on this clonotype: What it recognizes is unknown. Germline and junction disagree at one end, which may indicate a read error.

This sample also belongs to another study, concerning yellow fever vaccine responses in identical twins.

This TCR derives from a woman between 18 and 29 years old in good health. This chain uses TRBV20-1 with TRBJ1-1; 9 positions match TRBD1. The sequenced sample consisted of memory (CD45RO+) T cells sorted from blood. CDR3 sequence (DNA): TGCTGTGCTAGAGATCGAACAGGGGGCGATTGGACTGAAGCTTTCTTT. Translation: CCARDRTGGDWTEAFF.